The clone carrying this T cell receptor beta chain was observed a single time. Antigen specificity is unknown. This sample was taken from a study of T cell responses to AZD1222 COVID-19 vaccine. Per the germline V gene, CDR1 is GTSNPN and CDR2 is SVGIG (reference sequence). Trimming cost V 3 bases and J 5 bases, with 19 bases left between them. This CDR3 has 16 residues. Points from the study as a whole: Spike-specific TCR breadth and depth went up after people got two AZD1222 doses. The sample set comprised mostly white British donors with more females, and clonal diversity was possibly underestimated. Reportedly, nearly half the spike-specific TCRs target unmutated variant regions. CD4 TCRs covered the whole spike, strongest at regions 160-218 and 743-854.

Some clones are missing from TCRdb's copy, which holds only in-frame ones; the method was immunoSEQ multiplex PCR. The sample has roughly 80,000 clones; approximately 90% are singletons. The receptor was isolated from an adult who received the AZD1222 COVID-19 vaccine. The sample consisted of peripheral blood, taken 28 days after the second AZD1222 dose. The chain carries TRBV30 and TRBJ2-2; D gene unclear. The CDR3 bases are TGTGCCTGGAGCGGTGACACCGTGATTGGAACCGGGGAGCTGTTTTTT. It is translated as CAWSGDTVIGTGELFF.